Following are 8 T cell receptor beta chains from one sample sequenced in a study of blood T cell repertoires in COVID-19. The method was immunoSEQ multiplex PCR; TCRdb's version includes in-frame clones alone and lacks a portion of them. The sample records under 200,000 clones, 90% to 95% being singletons. Sequenced sample: peripheral blood. All receptors derive from a man aged 45 to 65 with acute or convalescent COVID-19.

This chain joins TRBV6-1 and TRBJ2-7; 7 nucleotides agree with TRBD2. This CDR3 comprises 14 residues. Germline assignment: CDR1 MNHNS and CDR2 SASEGT. Trimming took 3 bases from V and 2 from J; bases not matched to a gene: 4. The CDR3 sequence: CASSEVLAAYEQYF. CDR3 nucleotides: TGTGCCAGCAGTGAGGTTCTAGCGGCCTACGAGCAGTACTTC.

V is TRBV7-7 and J is TRBJ2-5, with 8 bases that match TRBD2. The CDR3 is made up of 15 amino acids. V shed 5 bases, J shed 1 base, and the junction held 6 bases outside the gene matches. Looked up from germline, CDR1 is SSHAT and CDR2 is FNYEAQ (reference sequence). Here the CDR3 reads CASSAGGRPQETQYF. The CDR3 DNA follows: TGTGCCAGCAGCGCGGGAGGCAGACCCCAAGAGACCCAGTACTTC.

This chain joins TRBV5-1 and TRBJ2-6, with D perhaps TRBD1 (6 bases). The V and J ends lost 9 bases and 0 bases respectively, with 19 bases between them. The CDR3 length is 17 residues. Germline CDR1 SGHRS, CDR2 YFSETQ. CDR3 protein: CAIATGTTPSGANVLTF. In nucleotides, the CDR3 is TGCGCCATCGCAACCGGGACAACCCCCTCTGGGGCCAACGTCCTGACTTTC.

V usage is TRBV5-4 and J usage is TRBJ1-6, with 8 bases fitting TRBD1. CDR3 length equals 17 residues. Germline CDR1 SGHNT, CDR2 YYREEE (reference sequence). V was pared by 3 bases and J by 6 bases, with 11 bases of the junction left unmatched. CDR3 protein: CASSWNQGAGGNSPLHF. The DNA for the CDR3 is TGTGCCAGCAGCTGGAACCAGGGGGCCGGGGGTAATTCACCCCTCCACTTT.

The chain combines TRBV9 with TRBJ1-2, with 8 nucleotides matching TRBD1. The V segment lost 3 bases and the J segment 3 bases; nucleotides outside the gene matches: 1. In germline, CDR1 is SGDLS, CDR2 YYNGEE. This CDR3 has 13 residues. For the CDR3, the DNA is TGTGCCAGCAGCGGGGGACAGGACTATGGCTACACCTTC. This encodes CASSGGQDYGYTF.

The V and J genes are TRBV7-6 and TRBJ1-1; 7 bases are a match to TRBD1. Germline CDR1 is SGHVS and CDR2 is FNYEAQ. The CDR3 runs to 14 residues. V lost 6 bases and J lost 2; bases outside the gene matches: 6. CDR3 in DNA: TGTGCCAGCAGTCTAACAGGGGAAAACACTGAAGCTTTCTTT. It encodes CASSLTGENTEAFF.

The chain has TRBV7-9 and TRBJ1-1; 7 nucleotides match TRBD1. Germline CDR1 is SEHNR and CDR2 is FQNEAQ (reference sequence). The CDR3 contains 17 residues. V lost 1 base and J lost 0; bases outside the gene matches: 8. The CDR3 here is CASSLEPGTDMNTEAFF. CDR3 DNA: TGTGCCAGCAGCTTAGAACCCGGGACAGACATGAACACTGAAGCTTTCTTT. Filled out from reference TRBV7-9 and TRBJ1-1, the complete variable domain reads DTGVSQNPRHKITKRGQNVTFRCDPISEHNRLYWYRQTLGQGPEFLTYFQNEAQLEKSRLLSDRFSAERPKGSFSTLEIQRTEQGDSAMYLCASSLEPGTDMNTEAFFGQGTRLTVV.

This rearrangement joins TRBV6-2 or TRBV6-3 to TRBJ2-5; 10 positions agree with TRBD2. The CDR3 runs 19 residues. Germline lookup yields CDR1 MNHEY and CDR2 SVGEGT. With 6 bases clipped from V and 4 bases from J, the junction kept 20 bases outside the gene matches. The CDR3 nucleotides read TGTGCCAGCAGCCCTACTGCTCCCTTTAGGAAGCGGGGGGGAGAGACCCAGTACTTC. It yields the protein CASSPTAPFRKRGGETQYF.